A selection of T cell receptor beta chains follows, all from one sample in a study of blood T cell repertoires in COVID-19. Assay: immunoSEQ multiplex PCR; the TCRdb copy retains only in-frame clones and omits some. The sample holds 55,000 to 75,000 clones, about 80% seen once. Sequencing was done on a sample of peripheral blood. The receptors were sampled from an elderly man with COVID-19, enrolled during active disease. The CDR3 runs from the conserved cysteine through the conserved F or W. The order of the fields is CDR3 protein, CDR3 DNA, V gene, CDR3 length, D gene, J gene, clone size. The D gene is left open where the match is weak. Clone size is given for some rows only: seen once, a few or many times, or a class if the clone is expanded.

CASSEEWANTEAFF	TGTGCCAGCAGCGAAGAGTGGGCGAACACTGAAGCTTTCTTT	TRBV2	14	.	TRBJ1-1	.
CASSLNRETPGELFF	TGTGCCAGCAGTTTGAACAGGGAAACTCCCGGGGAGCTGTTTTTT	TRBV28	15	.	TRBJ2-2	.
CATSGDYSSGETQYF	TGTGCCACCAGTGGAGACTATTCGTCAGGAGAGACCCAGTACTTC	TRBV24-1	15	.	TRBJ2-5	.
CSIFPGTARDTQYF	TGCAGCATATTTCCCGGGACAGCACGAGATACGCAGTATTTT	TRBV29-1	14	TRBD1	TRBJ2-3	.
CASSKGQAYGYTF	TGTGCCAGCAGCAAGGGACAGGCCTATGGCTACACCTTC	TRBV7-9	13	TRBD1	TRBJ1-2	.
CAWSSGGDGYTF	TGTGCCTGGAGTAGCGGAGGGGATGGCTACACCTTC	TRBV30	12	.	TRBJ1-2	.
CASSVAPSGRGGETQYF	TGTGCCAGCAGCGTAGCTCCTAGCGGGAGGGGGGGAGAGACCCAGTACTTC	TRBV9	17	TRBD2	TRBJ2-5	.
CASSKTGPEKLFF	TGTGCCAGCAGCAAAACAGGTCCGGAAAAACTGTTTTTT	TRBV7-3	13	.	TRBJ1-4	.
CASSSLWDRNYGYTF	TGTGCCAGCAGTTCACTCTGGGACAGAAACTATGGCTACACCTTC	TRBV28	15	TRBD1	TRBJ1-2	.
CASSRPTRFNSDTQYF	TGTGCCAGCAGCAGACCGACACGGTTTAATTCTGATACGCAGTATTTT	TRBV7-9	16	.	TRBJ2-3	.
CASSLYTTGNTIYF	TGTGCCAGCAGTTTATACACAACTGGAAACACCATATATTTT	TRBV28	14	.	TRBJ1-3	once
CASSQESAGVVANTGELFF	TGCGCCAGCAGCCAAGAGTCGGCGGGAGTGGTCGCGAACACCGGGGAGCTGTTTTTT	TRBV4-3	19	TRBD2	TRBJ2-2	.
CASSQDFLGGLNTEAFF	TGTGCCAGCAGCCAAGATTTCCTAGGTGGTTTGAACACTGAAGCTTTCTTT	TRBV4-2	17	.	TRBJ1-1	.
CASSLGRSGEKLFF	TGTGCCAGTAGTCTCGGGAGGTCCGGGGAAAAACTGTTTTTT	TRBV19	14	.	TRBJ1-4	.
CASSQDRGLGDTQYF	TGTGCCAGCAGCCAAGATAGGGGACTGGGAGATACGCAGTATTTT	TRBV4-2	15	.	TRBJ2-3	once
CASSPRGLNEQYF	TGTGCCAGCAGCCCTAGGGGGCTCAACGAGCAGTACTTC	TRBV11-3	13	TRBD1	TRBJ2-7	.
CASSPKQVSNYGYTF	TGTGCCAGCAGCCCCAAACAGGTTTCTAACTATGGCTACACCTTC	TRBV28	15	.	TRBJ1-2	.
CASSLNRGIDTQYF	TGTGCCAGCAGCTTGAACAGGGGGATCGATACGCAGTATTTT	TRBV5-5	14	TRBD1	TRBJ2-3	.
CASGTSGGAGELFF	TGTGCTAGTGGGACTAGCGGGGGGGCCGGGGAGCTGTTTTTT	TRBV12-5	14	TRBD2	TRBJ2-2	few
CASSQGGASGNTIYF	TGCGCCAGCAGCCAAGGAGGTGCCTCTGGAAACACCATATATTTT	TRBV4-3	15	.	TRBJ1-3	.
CASSQDASVGGELFF	TGCGCCAGCAGCCAAGATGCTAGCGTGGGCGGGGAGCTGTTTTTT	TRBV4-3	15	.	TRBJ2-2	.
CASSRTGVGNYGYTF	TGTGCCAGTAGTAGGACAGGGGTCGGCAACTATGGCTACACCTTC	TRBV19	15	TRBD1	TRBJ1-2	.
CASSRRADTEAFF	TGTGCCAGCAGCCGGCGGGCCGACACTGAAGCTTTCTTT	TRBV7-3	13	.	TRBJ1-1	.
CASSAGQGARTEAFF	TGTGCCAGCAGCGCGGGACAGGGGGCGCGCACTGAAGCTTTCTTT	TRBV7-8	15	TRBD1	TRBJ1-1	.
CSVEIGRNEKLFF	TGCAGCGTTGAAATTGGCAGAAATGAAAAACTGTTTTTT	TRBV29-1	13	.	TRBJ1-4	.